This T cell receptor beta chain was recorded in a study of T cell repertoires in aging, cancer and after chemotherapy. Background on the study: Donors were grouped into six age bands spanning 30 or younger through 70 or older. Clear clonal overlap appeared across healthy donor samples taken over several months to years. Overall study results and limits: Healthy donors lost TCR diversity with age mainly through richness, cancer patients through richness and evenness.

The V gene's germline CDR1 is MNHEY and CDR2 SVGEGT. This CDR3 spans 14 amino acids. V was shortened by 5 bases and J by 1 base, with 11 bases between the two germline ends. TCR beta rearrangements were amplified from peripheral blood genomic DNA. As regards this clonotype: Its antigen is currently unknown.

TRB rearrangements spanning V, D and J were amplified using mixed TRB-A/B primers. TCRdb recomputed calls from the multiplex PCR reads with MiXCR, one row per CDR3 protein. The profile covers about 8,700 distinct CDR3 sequences, with over 30% appearing a single time and 2.5% to 3.5% taken by the ten largest. The chain recombines TRBV6-2 or TRBV6-3 with TRBJ1-1; no clear D gene. The sample taken for sequencing was blood. The sequence was collected from a human donor in good health. In nucleotides, the CDR3 is TGTGCCAGCAGTCCCTCGGGGAGGAACACTGAAGCTTTCTTT. This gives the protein CASSPSGRNTEAFF.